The 20 T cell receptor beta chains in this list originate from one sample, sequenced in a study of blood T cell repertoires in COVID-19. Profiled with immunoSEQ multiplex PCR; TCRdb holds only in-frame clones, not every one. This table has about 220,000 clones, 80% to 85% appearing once. The sequencing sample was made of peripheral blood. The receptors stem from a woman aged 55-75 years with acute or convalescent COVID-19.

The gene calls are TRBV7-3 and TRBJ1-2; perhaps TRBD1 as D (6 bases). Germline CDR1 reads SGHTA; CDR2 reads FQGTGA. V dropped 2 bases and J dropped 8 bases, with 12 bases sitting between them. The CDR3 has 13 amino acids. Here the CDR3 DNA reads TGTGCCAGCAGCTTAGTAGGGGGAGTAGGCTACACCTTC. Translation: CASSLVGGVGYTF.

The chain carries TRBV15 and TRBJ1-4; D is perhaps TRBD1 (5 bases). Trimming left V 3 bases short and J 4 bases short, with 21 bases between. CDR3 size: 18 residues. Germline CDR1 reads LNHNV; CDR2 reads YYDKDF (reference sequence). CDR3 amino acids: CATSSMIGRSTVNEKLFF. The CDR3 nucleotides read TGTGCCACCAGCAGTATGATCGGGCGTTCGACAGTTAATGAAAAACTGTTTTTT. Based on the CDR3 plus reference TRBV15 and TRBJ1-4, the full variable domain is DAMVIQNPRYQVTQFGKPVTLSCSQTLNHNVMYWYQQKSSQAPKLLFHYYDKDFNNEADTPDNFQSRRPNTSFCFLDIRSPGLGDTAMYLCATSSMIGRSTVNEKLFFGSGTQLSVL.

The rearrangement joins TRBV19 to TRBJ1-4; 10 positions agree with TRBD1. Losses at the gene ends were 8 bases for V and 7 bases for J; bases not matched to a gene: 10. Germline CDR1 LNHDA, CDR2 SQIVND (reference sequence). This CDR3 is 15 amino acids long. The CDR3 protein is CASSADRGRFEKLFF. The CDR3 region has the DNA TGTGCCAGTTCAGCTGACAGGGGGCGATTTGAAAAACTGTTTTTT.

J is TRBJ2-2 and V is TRBV27; the match to TRBD2 covers 9 bases. The CDR3 runs 18 residues. CDR1 is MNHEY, CDR2 SMNVEV, per germline (reference sequence). The ends lost 6 bases at V and 5 bases at J; junction bases unmatched: 16. CDR3 nucleotides: TGTGCCAGCAGCCGACGGGCTAGCGGGGTCGTAATAACCGGGGAGCTGTTTTTT. Its translation is CASSRRASGVVITGELFF.

CDR3 nucleotide sequence: TGTGCCAGCAGTCACAACGCGGGGGGGCCCGGAAACACCATATATTTT. Translated: CASSHNAGGPGNTIYF. The V call is TRBV25-1, the J call TRBJ1-3; a possible D gene is TRBD1 (6 bases). The CDR3 has 16 amino acids. Germline CDR1 reads MGHDK; CDR2 reads SYGVNS. With 5 bases removed from V and 4 bases from J, the gap between germline ends came to 18 bases.

The V and J genes are TRBV4-1 and TRBJ1-2; 8 bases agree with TRBD1. V shed 2 bases and J 11 bases; nucleotides not matched to a gene: 16. From germline, CDR1 is MGHRA and CDR2 YSYEKL. The CDR3 runs to 16 residues. This CDR3 reads CASSQNTPGTGSGYTF. As DNA, the CDR3 is TGCGCCAGCAGCCAAAACACCCCCGGGACAGGAAGTGGATACACCTTC.

V and J are TRBV6-1 and TRBJ2-6, with 7 nucleotides matching TRBD1. Germline trimming cut 3 bases from V and 1 base from J; bases unmatched to any gene: 0. CDR1 is MNHNS, CDR2 SASEGT, per germline. The CDR3 has 15 residues. CDR3 sequence reads: CASSDRGSGANVLTF. CDR3 coding DNA: TGTGCCAGCAGTGACAGGGGGTCTGGGGCCAACGTCCTGACTTTC.

The V gene is TRBV6-6, the J gene TRBJ2-5; a weak D match, TRBD1 (5 bases). Germline CDR1 is MNHNY and CDR2 is SVGAGI (reference sequence). The CDR3 is made up of 15 amino acids. V was shortened by 6 bases and J by 2 bases, with 16 bases between the two germline ends. The CDR3 region has the DNA TGTGCCAGCAGGTTGGCCTTGACAGTACAAGAGACCCAGTACTTC. This codes for CASRLALTVQETQYF.

The J gene is TRBJ1-6, the V gene TRBV5-1; D possibly corresponds to TRBD1 (5 bases). Trimming took 2 bases from V and 4 from J, leaving 10 bases between them. The germline gives CDR1 SGHRS, CDR2 YFSETQ. This CDR3 comprises 15 residues. CDR3: CASSLTTGYNSPLHF. The CDR3 coding sequence is TGCGCCAGCAGCTTAACAACAGGTTATAATTCACCCCTCCACTTT.

The CDR3: CASSQGPGELFF. The CDR3 nucleotides are TGCGCCAGCAGCCAAGGGCCCGGGGAGCTGTTTTTT. This chain joins TRBV4-3 and TRBJ2-2, with D unresolved. The CDR3 is made up of 12 amino acids. V lost 1 base and J 6 bases, leaving 3 bases between the germline ends. Per the germline V gene, CDR1 is LGHNA and CDR2 is YSLEER.

The rearrangement links TRBV7-2 to TRBJ2-1; D not certain. The CDR3 loop spans 13 amino acids. The V and J ends lost 5 bases and 3 bases respectively, with 8 bases between them. CDR1 and CDR2 from the germline V gene are SGHTA and FQGNSA. CDR3 region: CASSVARYNEQFF. CDR3 DNA: TGTGCCAGCAGCGTGGCCCGCTACAATGAGCAGTTCTTC.

The CDR3 nucleotides read TGTGCCTGGACTGACAGTAGCAATCAGCCCCAGCATTTT. Its protein product is CAWTDSSNQPQHF. This chain uses TRBV30 with TRBJ1-5, with D possibly TRBD1 on 5 matching bases. Germline V gene lookup returns CDR1 GTSNPN and CDR2 SVGIG (reference sequence). The CDR3 sequence is 13 residues long. V was clipped by 4 bases and J by 0 bases, with 7 bases between them.

This chain uses TRBV6-2 or TRBV6-3 with TRBJ2-7; TRBD1 is a possible D gene (6 bases). Germline V lookup: CDR1 MNHEY, CDR2 SVGEGT. The CDR3 totals 16 residues. Trimming took 0 bases from V and 4 from J, leaving 16 bases between them. The CDR3 DNA reads TGTGCCAGCAGTTACTCGTACAGGGCAGATTCTTACGAGCAGTACTTC. Residues: CASSYSYRADSYEQYF.

The chain combines TRBV5-5 with TRBJ2-1, with 9 bases that match TRBD2. V shed 0 bases and J 6 bases; nucleotides not matched to a gene: 1. CDR1 and CDR2 from the germline V gene are SGHKS and YYEKEE (reference sequence). This CDR3 comprises 14 residues. In DNA, the CDR3 is TGTGCCAGCAGCTTGGGGACTAGCGCCAATGAGCAGTTCTTC. Its translation is CASSLGTSANEQFF.

The rearrangement uses TRBV21-1 and TRBJ1-5; TRBD1, the table's D call, lacks a check against the DNA. TRBV21-1 is noted as a pseudogene. This CDR3 comprises 15 residues. CDR3 sequence: CASPGPGQVIQPQHF. DNA for the CDR3: TGTGCCAGCCCGGGCCCGGGACAGGTCATTCAGCCCCAGCATTTT.

This sequence joins TRBV5-1 and TRBJ2-7; perhaps TRBD1 as D (5 bases). The CDR3 contains 13 residues. Germline V gene lookup returns CDR1 SGHRS and CDR2 YFSETQ. The germline V and J ends were trimmed by 0 bases and 7 bases, with 11 bases remaining between them. CDR3 sequence reads: CASSLAPGFEQYF. In DNA, the CDR3 is TGCGCCAGCAGCTTGGCCCCAGGGTTTGAGCAGTACTTC.

J is TRBJ1-6 and V is TRBV2; D is uncertain. This CDR3 has 16 residues. CDR1 is SNHLY, CDR2 FYNNEI, per germline. V gave up 3 bases and J gave up 0 bases, with 9 bases separating them. CDR3 bases: TGTGCCAGCAGTGATATACCGGGCTCCTATAATTCACCCCTCCACTTT. It specifies CASSDIPGSYNSPLHF.

This chain uses TRBV7-9 with TRBJ1-2; tentative D call: TRBD1 (6 bases). V gave up 5 bases and J gave up 4 bases, with 20 bases separating them. Germline V gene lookup returns CDR1 SEHNR and CDR2 FQNEAQ (reference sequence). The CDR3 runs 16 residues. The CDR3 region has the DNA TGTGCCAGCAGCACTCTTCGGGGGGGGCGGCCCTATGGCTACACCTTC. Its translation is CASSTLRGGRPYGYTF.

This CDR3 reads CASSLGTTGGYGYTF. The CDR3, as DNA: TGCGCCAGCAGCTTGGGGACGACAGGGGGCTATGGCTACACCTTC. The chain couples TRBV5-1 to TRBJ1-2; 9 bases match TRBD1. The germline gives CDR1 SGHRS, CDR2 YFSETQ. V was clipped by 0 bases and J by 4 bases; unmatched bases: 4. The CDR3 loop spans 15 amino acids.

This clone is a singleton in its sample. V usage is TRBV4-1 and J usage is TRBJ2-5, with TRBD2 identical over 11 bases. The length of the CDR3 is 15 residues. CDR1 and CDR2 from the germline V gene are MGHRA and YSYEKL. Trimming took 4 bases from V and 5 from J; bases not matched to a gene: 6. This CDR3 reads CASSLGVAGGETQYF. CDR3 in DNA: TGCGCCAGCAGCCTAGGAGTAGCGGGGGGGGAGACCCAGTACTTC.